Listed below are T cell receptor beta chains from one sample, sequenced in a study of T cells after yellow fever vaccination. MiXCR, applied by TCRdb to the 5' RACE reads, yields one record per CDR3 protein. The table has 250,000 or so distinct CDR3 sequences, 3.6% seen once; the top ten hold 15% to 20%. Here the sequenced sample was PBMCs, taken 15 days after the yellow fever booster vaccination. The receptors originated from a man in his late teens or twenties who received the YFV17D yellow fever vaccine. Each CDR3 is given with its conserved first and last residue. A D gene is named only where the DNA matches it firmly. Clone size is not always given. Where it is, it says once, few, many or a class for expanded clones.

TRBV5-1,many,TRBJ2-1,TRBD2,CASSLESVEASGEEQFF,TGCGCCAGCAGCTTGGAGTCGGTAGAGGCTAGCGGGGAGGAGCAGTTCTTC
TRBV6-6,few,TRBJ2-3,-,CASSPSGRGTQYF,TGTGCCAGCAGTCCCTCGGGACGGGGTACGCAGTATTTT
TRBV3-1,many,TRBJ1-3,TRBD1,CASSQTGHAGNTIYF,TGTGCCAGCAGTCAGACAGGGCATGCTGGAAACACCATATATTTT
TRBV3-1,many,TRBJ1-1,TRBD1,CASSQRSGGTEAFF,TGTGCCAGCAGCCAACGCTCAGGGGGCACTGAAGCTTTCTTT
TRBV6-5,many,TRBJ2-3,-,CASSYWSGGTDTQYF,TGTGCCAGCAGTTACTGGTCTGGGGGCACAGATACGCAGTATTTT
TRBV5-6,many,TRBJ2-2,-,CASSLLEGGGTGELFF,TGTGCCAGCAGCTTGCTGGAGGGAGGGGGCACCGGGGAGCTGTTTTTT
TRBV20-1,many,TRBJ2-7,-,CSALTSDTGEQYF,TGCAGTGCGCTGACATCAGACACGGGCGAGCAGTACTTC
TRBV29-1,many,TRBJ2-1,TRBD2,CSAGRRGAYNEQFF,TGCAGCGCCGGAAGGCGGGGGGCTTACAATGAGCAGTTCTTC
TRBV18,many,TRBJ2-7,-,CASSPLRGESYEQYF,TGTGCCAGCTCACCACTAAGGGGGGAGAGCTACGAGCAGTACTTC
TRBV7-6,many,TRBJ2-3,TRBD2,CASSLDIAGPTDTQYF,TGTGCCAGCAGCTTAGATATAGCGGGACCCACAGATACGCAGTATTTT
TRBV19,many,TRBJ2-7,-,CASSAGRLEQYF,TGTGCCAGTAGTGCCGGGCGGCTGGAGCAGTACTTC
TRBV12-3/TRBV12-4,many,TRBJ1-5,-,CASSLLPGYSNQPQHF,TGTGCCAGCAGTTTGCTCCCGGGGTATAGCAATCAGCCCCAGCATTTT
TRBV12-3/TRBV12-4,few,TRBJ2-1,-,CASSLMVTYNEQFF,TGTGCCAGCAGTTTAATGGTTACCTACAATGAGCAGTTCTTC
TRBV20-1,many,TRBJ1-2,TRBD1,CSARSPQGAPDGYTF,TGCAGTGCTAGAAGTCCGCAGGGGGCGCCCGATGGCTACACCTTC
TRBV25-1,many,TRBJ1-1,-,CASSEWKGNTEAFF,TGTGCCAGCAGTGAATGGAAGGGGAACACTGAAGCTTTCTTT
TRBV5-1,few,TRBJ1-6,TRBD1,CASSVGQGGSPLHF,TGCGCCAGCAGCGTGGGACAGGGTGGTTCACCCCTCCACTTT
TRBV4-1,many,TRBJ2-5,-,CASSQDSWSGIQETQYF,TGCGCCAGCAGCCAAGATAGCTGGAGCGGTATCCAAGAGACCCAGTACTTC
TRBV7-2,many,TRBJ2-5,TRBD2,CASSSRTSGGETQYF,TGTGCCAGCAGCTCTCGGACTAGCGGGGGCGAGACCCAGTACTTC
TRBV6-2/TRBV6-3,few,TRBJ2-1,-,CASTHLPSSYNEQFF,TGTGCCAGCACCCACCTCCCTAGCTCCTACAATGAGCAGTTCTTC
TRBV7-9,many,TRBJ2-4,TRBD2,CASSPVVAGGRSKNIQYF,TGTGCCAGCAGCCCGGTGGTAGCGGGGGGGCGTAGCAAAAACATTCAGTACTTC
TRBV29-1,many,TRBJ1-2,-,CSVVLASGGYTF,TGCAGCGTTGTTTTAGCAAGTGGGGGCTACACCTTC
TRBV24-1,many,TRBJ2-2,-,CATRGPENTGELFF,TGTGCCACCAGGGGACCTGAGAACACCGGGGAGCTGTTTTTT
TRBV3-1,many,TRBJ1-3,-,CASSAEIGFTGNTIYF,TGTGCCAGCAGCGCAGAAATAGGGTTTACTGGAAACACCATATATTTT
TRBV6-5,many,TRBJ2-3,TRBD2,CASSLSGGASTDTQYF,TGTGCCAGCAGCCTCAGCGGGGGGGCGAGCACAGATACGCAGTATTTT
TRBV7-2,-,TRBJ1-4,-,CASSPDSNNEKLFF,TGTGCCAGCAGCCCCGACAGTAACAATGAAAAACTGTTTTTT
TRBV20-1,many,TRBJ2-1,TRBD2,CSARGRGINEQFF,TGCAGTGCTAGAGGGCGGGGGATCAATGAGCAGTTCTTC
TRBV25-1,many,TRBJ1-6,-,CASSESGSSYNSPLHF,TGTGCCAGCAGTGAATCTGGGAGCTCCTATAATTCACCCCTCCACTTT
TRBV6-5,many,TRBJ1-5,-,CASSYSSGIQPQHF,TGTGCCAGCAGTTACTCTTCCGGGATCCAGCCCCAGCATTTT
TRBV6-2/TRBV6-3,many,TRBJ1-1,-,CASRSVTEAFF,TGTGCCAGCAGGTCGGTCACTGAAGCTTTCTTT
TRBV5-1,many,TRBJ2-1,TRBD1,CASSWTGPGNEQFF,TGCGCCAGCAGCTGGACAGGGCCCGGCAATGAGCAGTTCTTC
TRBV5-1,many,TRBJ2-1,TRBD1,CASSFTGVSYNEQFF,TGCGCCAGCAGCTTTACAGGGGTCTCCTACAATGAGCAGTTCTTC
TRBV20-1,many,TRBJ2-3,-,CSARDLDSSTDTQYF,TGCAGTGCTAGAGATTTAGATTCTAGCACAGATACGCAGTATTTT
TRBV6-6,many,TRBJ2-2,TRBD1,CASSSRDSNTGELFF,TGTGCCAGCAGTTCACGGGACAGCAACACCGGGGAGCTGTTTTTT
TRBV5-1,many,TRBJ2-1,-,CASSRLNEQFF,TGCGCCAGCAGCCGACTGAATGAGCAGTTCTTC
TRBV7-9,many,TRBJ2-3,TRBD2,CASSHGTSATDTQYF,TGTGCCAGCAGCCACGGGACTAGCGCAACAGATACGCAGTATTTT
TRBV7-6,many,TRBJ1-1,TRBD1,CASSLDTGTGIRAFF,TGTGCCAGCAGCTTAGATACCGGGACAGGGATCCGAGCTTTCTTT
TRBV12-3/TRBV12-4,many,TRBJ2-5,-,CASRPGVGKQETQYF,TGTGCCAGCAGACCCGGGGTAGGCAAACAAGAGACCCAGTACTTC
TRBV14,many,TRBJ1-2,-,CASSQMDRSYTF,TGTGCCAGCAGCCAAATGGATAGGAGCTACACCTTC
TRBV7-2,many,TRBJ2-3,-,CASSPTQGGGTDTQYF,TGTGCCAGCAGCCCCACACAGGGTGGCGGCACAGATACGCAGTATTTT
TRBV5-4,few,TRBJ1-4,-,CASSPLEASGSTNEKLFF,TGTGCCAGCAGCCCACTAGAAGCCTCAGGGAGCACTAATGAAAAACTGTTTTTT
TRBV4-2,many,TRBJ1-5,TRBD1,CASSQEDRGNQPQHF,TGTGCCAGCAGCCAAGAGGACAGGGGCAATCAGCCCCAGCATTTT
TRBV10-3,many,TRBJ2-1,-,CAITTGQSPSYNEQFF,TGTGCCATTACTACCGGACAGAGCCCAAGTTACAATGAGCAGTTCTTC
TRBV28,many,TRBJ2-3,-,CASRSVTDTQYF,TGTGCCAGCAGATCCGTGACAGATACGCAGTATTTT
TRBV24-1,-,TRBJ2-3,TRBD1,CATSDANRGSTDTQYF,TGTGCCACCAGTGACGCTAACAGGGGTAGCACAGATACGCAGTATTTT
TRBV7-6,many,TRBJ2-5,-,CASSYEEETQYF,TGTGCCAGCAGCTACGAAGAAGAGACCCAGTACTTC
TRBV6-2/TRBV6-3,many,TRBJ1-6,TRBD1,CANPTGVSYSPLHF,TGTGCCAACCCGACAGGGGTGAGTTATTCACCCCTCCACTTT
TRBV5-1,many,TRBJ1-3,-,CASSLSGSSVGNTIYF,TGCGCCAGCAGCTTGTCGGGTTCTTCGGTTGGAAACACCATATATTTT
TRBV19,few,TRBJ2-6,-,CASSPPKGSSGANVLTF,TGTGCCAGTAGTCCCCCCAAGGGGTCCTCTGGGGCCAACGTCCTGACTTTC
TRBV7-2,many,TRBJ2-5,-,CASSLAISETQYF,TGTGCCAGCAGCTTAGCAATTTCGGAGACCCAGTACTTC
TRBV27,many,TRBJ1-5,-,CASSSGGILSNQPQHF,TGTGCCAGCAGTTCTGGGGGCATCTTGAGCAATCAGCCCCAGCATTTT
TRBV5-1,many,TRBJ1-4,TRBD1,CASSSQGTWANEKLFF,TGCGCCAGCAGCTCACAGGGGACCTGGGCTAATGAAAAACTGTTTTTT
TRBV7-9,-,TRBJ1-2,-,CASSFRGWNYGYTF,TGTGCCAGCAGCTTCAGGGGTTGGAACTATGGCTACACCTTC
TRBV4-1,many,TRBJ2-1,TRBD1,CASSQISTGLDEQFF,TGCGCCAGCAGCCAGATATCGACAGGGTTGGATGAGCAGTTCTTC
TRBV7-2,few,TRBJ2-5,-,CASSPDLVRAETQYF,TGTGCCAGCAGCCCCGACTTGGTTAGGGCGGAGACCCAGTACTTC
TRBV25-1,many,TRBJ2-3,-,CASSRGREEIWTDTQYF,TGTGCCAGTAGTAGGGGCCGAGAAGAAATCTGGACAGATACGCAGTATTTT